There are a few counts of the clone carrying this TCR beta chain. TCRdb fed the 5' RACE reads into MiXCR, producing one record per CDR3 protein. The table records tens of thousands of distinct CDR3 sequences, roughly 16% of them present only once. The record originates from a study of T-cell memory formation after mild COVID-19. The overall study: Largely, TCR clusters stayed within a single donor.

The J segment lost 2 bases and the V segment lost 4 bases, leaving 0 bases of the junction unmatched. The V gene's germline CDR1 is SGHAT and CDR2 FQDESV (reference sequence). This CDR3 is built from 13 residues. The material sequenced was PBMCs or a T cell subset sorted from them (not recorded which). The receptor was derived from a man between 18 and 35 years old who had mild COVID-19 (a few samples of this study predate the infection). Cell type and time point are not known. The chain has TRBV11-1 and TRBJ2-7; 9 bases map to TRBD1. The CDR3 bases are TGTGCCAGCAGCTGGGACAGGGCCTACGAGCAGTACGTC. It encodes CASSWDRAYEQYV.